This is a list of T cell receptor beta chains from one sample in a study of T cell responses to AZD1222 COVID-19 vaccine. Here immunoSEQ multiplex PCR was the method, and the copy in TCRdb shows in-frame clones only, minus some. The top ten hold roughly 1% of the sample, which has roughly 200,000 clones, 85% to 95% seen once. The sequencing here drew on peripheral blood, taken on day 0 of MenACWY control vaccination. All receptors come from an adult in good health. The CDR3 runs from the conserved cysteine through the conserved F or W. The order of the fields is CDR3 protein, CDR3 DNA, CDR3 length, J gene, clone size, V gene, D gene. D genes are given only for firm matches. Size values are once, few and many counts, or a class for expanded clones, and some rows have none.

cdr3_aa: CASSRTRGNSPLHF; cdr3_nt: TGTGCCAGCAGCCGGACACGGGGCAATTCACCCCTCCACTTT; cdr3_length: 14; j_call: TRBJ1-6; clone_size: once; v_call: TRBV7-2; d_call: .
cdr3_aa: CASSVETDSFQETQYF; cdr3_nt: TGTGCCAGCAGCGTAGAAACGGACTCCTTCCAAGAGACCCAGTACTTC; cdr3_length: 16; j_call: TRBJ2-5; clone_size: .; v_call: TRBV9; d_call: .
cdr3_aa: CASSQTSGGRLNTGELFF; cdr3_nt: TGTGCCAGCTCCCAGACTAGCGGGGGGCGCTTGAACACCGGGGAGCTGTTTTTT; cdr3_length: 18; j_call: TRBJ2-2; clone_size: .; v_call: TRBV18; d_call: TRBD2
cdr3_aa: CASSYLGVYEQYF; cdr3_nt: TGTGCCAGCAGTTACTTAGGAGTCTACGAGCAGTACTTC; cdr3_length: 13; j_call: TRBJ2-7; clone_size: .; v_call: TRBV6-2/TRBV6-3; d_call: .
cdr3_aa: CASSRASEGEKLFF; cdr3_nt: TGCGCCAGCAGCCGGGCCTCCGAGGGGGAAAAACTGTTTTTT; cdr3_length: 14; j_call: TRBJ1-4; clone_size: .; v_call: TRBV5-1; d_call: .
cdr3_aa: CASRKGAGVTGTSGTIYF; cdr3_nt: TGTGCCAGCAGAAAGGGGGCTGGGGTTACGGGGACCTCTGGCACCATATATTTT; cdr3_length: 18; j_call: TRBJ1-3; clone_size: .; v_call: TRBV7-2; d_call: TRBD1
cdr3_aa: CASSGASRGLNTEAFF; cdr3_nt: TGTGCCAGCAGTGGAGCCTCCCGGGGATTGAACACTGAAGCTTTCTTT; cdr3_length: 16; j_call: TRBJ1-1; clone_size: .; v_call: TRBV6-1; d_call: .
cdr3_aa: CASSGQVHSNQPQHF; cdr3_nt: TGTGCCAGCAGCGGACAAGTTCATAGCAATCAGCCCCAGCATTTT; cdr3_length: 15; j_call: TRBJ1-5; clone_size: .; v_call: TRBV7-8; d_call: .
cdr3_aa: CASSFRGISNQPQHF; cdr3_nt: TGTGCCAGCAGTTTTAGAGGGATCAGCAATCAGCCCCAGCATTTT; cdr3_length: 15; j_call: TRBJ1-5; clone_size: .; v_call: TRBV27; d_call: .
cdr3_aa: CASSQSGAIEAFF; cdr3_nt: TGTGCCAGCAGCCAGTCAGGGGCAATTGAAGCTTTCTTT; cdr3_length: 13; j_call: TRBJ1-1; clone_size: .; v_call: TRBV5-6; d_call: .
cdr3_aa: CANPPGQALGGEQFF; cdr3_nt: TGCGCCAACCCACCCGGACAGGCCTTGGGAGGTGAGCAGTTCTTC; cdr3_length: 15; j_call: TRBJ2-1; clone_size: .; v_call: TRBV10-2; d_call: .